This T cell receptor (beta chain) was retrieved from a study of early T cells in non-severe SARS-CoV-2 infection. The CDR3 totals 15 residues. Germline V CDR1 and CDR2: LNHNV, YYDKDF (reference sequence). The V gene lost 8 bases and the J gene lost 3 bases, with 20 bases spanning the gap. TCRdb fed the 5' RACE reads into MiXCR, producing one record per CDR3 protein. The sample includes 76,000 or so distinct CDR3 sequences, 11% of them seen just once. The TCR was taken from an adult who was a healthcare worker with PCR-confirmed SARS-CoV-2 infection or an uninfected control (not recorded which). The sequencing sample was made of whole blood. The chain employs TRBV15 and TRBJ2-7, with D perhaps being TRBD1 or TRBD2 (5 bases each). CDR3 region: CATSPSRDRVYEQYF. The CDR3 region has the DNA TGTGCCACCTCTCCTTCCAGGGACCGCGTCTACGAGCAGTACTTC. The full variable domain, rest sourced from reference TRBV15 and TRBJ2-7, is DAMVIQNPRYQVTQFGKPVTLSCSQTLNHNVMYWYQQKSSQAPKLLFHYYDKDFNNEADTPDNFQSRRPNTSFCFLDIRSPGLGDTAMYLCATSPSRDRVYEQYFGPGTRLTVT.